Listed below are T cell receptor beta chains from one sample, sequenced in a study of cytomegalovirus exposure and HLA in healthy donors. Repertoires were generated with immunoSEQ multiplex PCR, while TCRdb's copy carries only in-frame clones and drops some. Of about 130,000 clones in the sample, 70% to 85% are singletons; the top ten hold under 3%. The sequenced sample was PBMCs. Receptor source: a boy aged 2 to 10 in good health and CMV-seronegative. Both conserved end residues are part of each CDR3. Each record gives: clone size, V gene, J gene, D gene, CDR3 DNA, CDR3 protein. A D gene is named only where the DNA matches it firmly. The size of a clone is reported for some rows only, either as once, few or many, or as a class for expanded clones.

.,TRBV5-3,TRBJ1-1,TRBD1,TGTGCCAGAAGCTTACCGGGACAGGGGGCGGACACTGAAGCTTTCTTT,CARSLPGQGADTEAFF
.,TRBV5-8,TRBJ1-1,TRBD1,TGTGCCAGCAGCTTAAATATCAGGGGGCCTGGAGACACTGAAGCTTTCTTT,CASSLNIRGPGDTEAFF
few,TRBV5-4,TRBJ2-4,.,TGTGCCAGCAGCGGACAGCAAAACATTCAGTACTTC,CASSGQQNIQYF
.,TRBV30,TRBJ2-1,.,TGTGCCTGGAACCTCCCAGGAGCGGACGTTTACAATGAGCAGTTCTTC,CAWNLPGADVYNEQFF
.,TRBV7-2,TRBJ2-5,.,TGTGCCAGCAGGGCACCCTTGACAGGTAGACAAGAGACCCAGTACTTC,CASRAPLTGRQETQYF
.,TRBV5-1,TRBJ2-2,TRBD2,TGCGCCAGCAGCCCGGGACTAGCGGGGGAGTCGCCCACCGGGGAGCTGTTTTTT,CASSPGLAGESPTGELFF
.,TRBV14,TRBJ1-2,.,TGTGCCAGCAGCCCGTTCGGGTCTTGGGGCTACACCTTC,CASSPFGSWGYTF
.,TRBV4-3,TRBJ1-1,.,TGCGCCAGCAGCCCCCCAGGAGGGGACGCTTTCTTT,CASSPPGGDAFF
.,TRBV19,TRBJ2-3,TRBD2,TGTGCCAGTAGTATATTGCCGGGAGGGACCACAGATACGCAGTATTTT,CASSILPGGTTDTQYF
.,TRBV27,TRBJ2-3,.,TGTGCCAGCAGTCCAAGCCGGGGGACAGATACGCAGTATTTT,CASSPSRGTDTQYF
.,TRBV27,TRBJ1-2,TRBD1,TGTGCCAGCAGTTTCAGATGGGGACAGGGTTATGGCTACACCTTC,CASSFRWGQGYGYTF
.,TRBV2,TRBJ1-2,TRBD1,TGTGCCAGCAGTTTCCTAGGACAGGGATGTGGCTACACCTTC,CASSFLGQGCGYTF
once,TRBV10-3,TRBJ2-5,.,TGTGCCATCAGTGACTCGATTGCAGGGTTTGGAGAGACCCAGTACTTC,CAISDSIAGFGETQYF
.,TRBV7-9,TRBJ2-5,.,TGTGCCAGCAGTCCCCCCCTGGGGCCAGAGACCCAGTACTTC,CASSPPLGPETQYF
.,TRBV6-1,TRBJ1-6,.,TGTGCCAGCAGTGCCCGGGACATAAGGAGTTCACCCCTCCACTTT,CASSARDIRSSPLHF
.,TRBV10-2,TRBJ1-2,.,TGCGCCAGTTCGACAGGAGGTTACGGCTACACCTTC,CASSTGGYGYTF